This T cell receptor beta chain came from a study of regulatory T cells in long-lasting Graves disease. This clonotype was counted at least ten times. What it binds is not known. Time point of the sample: newly diagnosed GD, antithyroid drugs for less than 3 months. With RNA extracted from PBMCs as input, the TCR library was made. V dropped 5 bases and J dropped 2 bases, with 10 bases sitting between them. The CDR3 has 14 residues. Germline CDR1 and CDR2: MNHEY and SVGEGT. Libraries of TCR beta came from iRepertoire HTBI primers plus Arm-PCR of CDR3 regions. TCRdb reprocessed the multiplex PCR reads via MiXCR and lists one record per CDR3 protein. The sample shows 400,000 to 550,000 distinct CDR3 sequences, 15% to 20% of them seen only once. Study-wide results and limits: The study found lower TCR diversity in persistent Graves' patients than in newly diagnosed ones.

These same records also appear under a second study, on T cells in Graves' hyperthyroidism and ophthalmopathy. Turning to that study: Clinicians diagnosed patients from clinical symptoms, serum thyroxine and TRAb, thyroid ultrasound and orbital computed tomography.

The rearrangement joins TRBV6-2 or TRBV6-3 to TRBJ2-1; D ambiguous. The TCR was taken from a woman in her twenties or thirties with Graves disease. Sequenced material: peripheral blood mononuclear cells (PBMCs), taken at new diagnosis, from a patient treated with antithyroid drugs. The CDR3 spells CASSRLVAYNEQFF. The DNA for the CDR3 is TGTGCCAGCAGTCGACTGGTAGCCTACAATGAGCAGTTCTTC.